The 9 T cell receptor beta chains below all came from one sample that was sequenced in a study of T cells in Graves' hyperthyroidism and ophthalmopathy. TCR beta CDR3 sequences were amplified from RNA transcripts. The TCR CDR3 was amplified in a first-round RT-PCR using the HTBI primer set. MiXCR, applied by TCRdb to the multiplex PCR reads, yields one record per CDR3 protein. The sample lists hundreds of thousands of distinct CDR3 sequences, under 15% occurring once. Material: blood. These receptors were collected from a woman younger than 30 with Graves' hyperthyroidism.

This clonotype was detected many times. This rearrangement joins TRBV2 to TRBJ2-7, with TRBD2 as a possible D gene (6 bases). The CDR3 consists of 14 residues. The V end lost 6 bases, the J end lost 1 base, and 13 bases lay between the germline ends. Germline-derived CDR1 and CDR2 are SNHLY and FYNNEI. The chain's CDR3 is CASSPGLQSYEQYF. The CDR3 DNA follows: TGTGCCAGCAGCCCGGGACTGCAGTCCTACGAGCAGTACTTC.

This rearrangement joins TRBV5-6 to TRBJ2-3; TRBD1 is a possible D gene (6 bases). The CDR3 loop spans 15 amino acids. Germline V CDR1 and CDR2: SGHDT, YYEEEE. V lost 0 bases to trimming and J lost 2 bases, with 10 bases between them. DNA of the CDR3: TGTGCCAGCAGCTTGGACAGGGCGACCACAGATACGCAGTATTTT. Translation gives CASSLDRATTDTQYF. The variable domain in full, completed from reference TRBV5-6 and TRBJ2-3, reads DAGVTQSPTHLIKTRGQQVTLRCSPKSGHDTVSWYQQALGQGPQFIFQYYEEEERQRGNFPDRFSGHQFPNYSSELNVNALLLGDSALYLCASSLDRATTDTQYFGPGTRLTVL.

The chain uses TRBV15 and TRBJ1-1; D not resolved. The CDR3 contains 13 residues. The germline gives CDR1 LNHNV, CDR2 YYDKDF (reference sequence). V shed 0 bases and J shed 4 bases, with 6 bases lying between them. The CDR3 protein is CATSRDIGTEAFF. The CDR3, as DNA: TGTGCCACCAGCAGAGATATCGGCACTGAAGCTTTCTTT.

The chain couples TRBV19 to TRBJ1-5, with D unresolved. This CDR3 region has 16 residues. Per the germline V gene, CDR1 is LNHDA and CDR2 is SQIVND (reference sequence). V gave up 1 base and J gave up 1 base, with 11 bases separating them. The CDR3 nucleotides are TGTGCCAGTAGTATAGGAGGGTATCTAAGCAATCAGCCCCAGCATTTT. This codes for CASSIGGYLSNQPQHF.

This clonotype was detected many times. This chain links TRBV5-1 with TRBJ2-5; 12 bases map to TRBD1. CDR3 length: 16 amino acids. Germline CDR1 is SGHRS and CDR2 is YFSETQ. Trimming at V came to 4 bases and at J to 5 bases, leaving 9 bases not matched to a gene. CDR3 sequence reads: CASSASGTGGWETQYF. DNA for the CDR3: TGCGCCAGCAGCGCCTCCGGGACAGGGGGCTGGGAGACCCAGTACTTC.

This clonotype was counted at least ten times. The J gene is TRBJ1-2, the V gene TRBV7-2; 10 bases agree with TRBD1. V shed 4 bases and J 7 bases; nucleotides not matched to a gene: 9. Per germline, CDR1 SGHTA and CDR2 FQGNSA. The CDR3 extends over 15 amino acids. CDR3 sequence: CASSSGQGGNSGYTF. DNA for the CDR3: TGTGCCAGCAGCTCAGGACAGGGGGGGAACAGTGGCTACACCTTC.

The count of this clonotype is one. The chain has TRBV29-1 and TRBJ2-7; D tentatively fits TRBD1 or TRBD2 (5 bases each). V shed 5 bases and J shed 2 bases, with 13 bases lying between them. The germline V gene encodes CDR1 SQVTM and CDR2 ANQGSEA. The CDR3 totals 13 residues. CDR3 DNA: TGCAGCGTTTACGGGACCGATACCTACGAGCAGTACTTC. Protein: CSVYGTDTYEQYF.

The chain carries TRBV5-1 and TRBJ1-3; 8 bases are a match to TRBD1. The CDR3 sequence is 17 residues long. After removal of 4 bases from V and 1 base from J, the junction contained 10 bases not matched to a gene. Germline V gives CDR1 SGHRS, CDR2 YFSETQ. The CDR3 region has the DNA TGCGCCAGCAGCCCGGGACAGGTGTCTTGGTCTGGAAACACCATATATTTT. Amino acids: CASSPGQVSWSGNTIYF.

This clonotype was counted ten times or more. The chain links TRBV27 to TRBJ1-2; TRBD1 agrees at 9 bases. J gave up 8 bases and V 6 bases, and 7 bases lay outside the gene matches. The CDR3 sequence is 13 residues long. The germline gives CDR1 MNHEY, CDR2 SMNVEV (reference sequence). CDR3 loop: CASSTDRGEGYTF. The CDR3 DNA is TGTGCCAGCAGCACTGACAGGGGGGAAGGCTACACCTTC.